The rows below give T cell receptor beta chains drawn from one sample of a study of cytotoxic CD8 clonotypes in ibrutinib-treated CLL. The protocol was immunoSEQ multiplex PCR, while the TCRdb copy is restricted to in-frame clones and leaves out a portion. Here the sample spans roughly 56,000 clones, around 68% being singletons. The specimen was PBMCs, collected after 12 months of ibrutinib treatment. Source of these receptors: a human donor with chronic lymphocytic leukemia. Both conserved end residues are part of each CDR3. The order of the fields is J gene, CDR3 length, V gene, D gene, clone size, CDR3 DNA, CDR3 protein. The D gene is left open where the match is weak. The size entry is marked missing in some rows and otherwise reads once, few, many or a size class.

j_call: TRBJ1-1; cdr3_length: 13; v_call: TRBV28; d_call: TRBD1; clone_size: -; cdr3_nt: TGTGCCAGCTCCAGGACAGGGGGCCTTGAAGCTTTCTTT; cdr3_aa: CASSRTGGLEAFF
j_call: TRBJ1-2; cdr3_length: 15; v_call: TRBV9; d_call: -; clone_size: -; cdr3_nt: TGTGCCAGCAGCATAGGGACGGAGCGAAACTATGGCTACACCTTC; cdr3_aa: CASSIGTERNYGYTF
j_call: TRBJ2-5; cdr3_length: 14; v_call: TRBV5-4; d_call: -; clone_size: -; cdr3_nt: TGTGCCAGCAGCTTGTTCAGAAACGAAGAGACCCAGTACTTC; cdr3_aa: CASSLFRNEETQYF
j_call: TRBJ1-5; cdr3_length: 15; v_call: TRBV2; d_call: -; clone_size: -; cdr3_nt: TGTGCCAGCAGTGATTGGCAGGCTAGCAATCAGCCCCAGCATTTT; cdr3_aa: CASSDWQASNQPQHF
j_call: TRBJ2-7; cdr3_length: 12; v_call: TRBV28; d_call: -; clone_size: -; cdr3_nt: TGTGCCAGCACTCGACTCTCCTACGAGCAGTACTTC; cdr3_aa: CASTRLSYEQYF
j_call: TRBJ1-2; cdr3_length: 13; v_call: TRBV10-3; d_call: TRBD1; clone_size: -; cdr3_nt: TGTGCCATCAGTTCGGGGGGACAGGGATCTTTTACCTTC; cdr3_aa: CAISSGGQGSFTF
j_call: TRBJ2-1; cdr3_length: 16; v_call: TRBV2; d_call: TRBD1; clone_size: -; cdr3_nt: TGTGCCAGCAGCCAACTCGAGACAGGGGGTCGCAATGAGCAGTTCTTC; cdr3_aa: CASSQLETGGRNEQFF
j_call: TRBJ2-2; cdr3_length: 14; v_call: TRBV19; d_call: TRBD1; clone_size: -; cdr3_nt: TGTGCCAGTAGAACGGCAGGGGGCACCGGGGAGCTGTTTTTT; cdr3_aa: CASRTAGGTGELFF
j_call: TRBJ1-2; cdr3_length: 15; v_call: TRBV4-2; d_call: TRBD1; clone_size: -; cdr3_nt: TGTGCCAGCAGCCCCGCGGGTCAGGGGGACTATGGCTACACCTTC; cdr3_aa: CASSPAGQGDYGYTF
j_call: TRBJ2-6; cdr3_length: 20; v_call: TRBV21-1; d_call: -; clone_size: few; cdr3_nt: TGTGCCAGCAGCAAAGCACCGGGACAGCACCCCCGCTCTGGGGCCAACGTCCTGACTTTC; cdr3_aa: CASSKAPGQHPRSGANVLTF
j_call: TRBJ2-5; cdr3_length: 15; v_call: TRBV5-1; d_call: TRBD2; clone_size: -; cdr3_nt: TGCGCCAGCAGCCTAGGGACTAGCGGGTTAGAGACCCAGTACTTC; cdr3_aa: CASSLGTSGLETQYF
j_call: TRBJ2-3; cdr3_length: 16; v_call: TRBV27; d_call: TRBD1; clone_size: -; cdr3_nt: TGTGCCAGCAGTTTATCGGACAGGGGATGGGAAGATACGCAGTATTTT; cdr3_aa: CASSLSDRGWEDTQYF
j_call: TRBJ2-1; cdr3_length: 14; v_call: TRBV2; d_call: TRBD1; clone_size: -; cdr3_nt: TGTGCCAGCAACCCGGACAGGACCTACAATGAGCAGTTCTTC; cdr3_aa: CASNPDRTYNEQFF
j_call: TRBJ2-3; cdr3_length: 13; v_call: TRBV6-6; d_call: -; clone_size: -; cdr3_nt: TGTGCCAGCAGTTGGGCCAACACAGATACGCAGTATTTT; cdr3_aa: CASSWANTDTQYF
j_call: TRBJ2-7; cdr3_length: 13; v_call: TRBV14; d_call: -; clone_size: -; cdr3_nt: TGTGCCAGCAGCCAAGGTACCTCGAGGGAGCAGTACTTC; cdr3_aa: CASSQGTSREQYF
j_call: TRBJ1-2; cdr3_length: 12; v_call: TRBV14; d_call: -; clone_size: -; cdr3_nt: TGTGCCAGCAGCCAAGATCAGGGGCTGGGTACCTTC; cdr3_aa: CASSQDQGLGTF
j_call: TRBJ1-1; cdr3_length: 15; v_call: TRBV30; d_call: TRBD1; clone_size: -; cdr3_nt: TGTGCCTGGATTATCGCAGGGGGCAGGGACACTGAAGCTTTCTTT; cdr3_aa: CAWIIAGGRDTEAFF
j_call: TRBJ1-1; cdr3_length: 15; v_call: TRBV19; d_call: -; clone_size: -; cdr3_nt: TGTGCCAGTAGTATATCGCGGGGAAGGAGGACTGAAGCTTTCTTT; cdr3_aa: CASSISRGRRTEAFF
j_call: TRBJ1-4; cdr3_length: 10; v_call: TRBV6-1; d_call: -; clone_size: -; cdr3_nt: TGTGCCAGCAGTGTAGGAAAACTGTTTTTT; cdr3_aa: CASSVGKLFF
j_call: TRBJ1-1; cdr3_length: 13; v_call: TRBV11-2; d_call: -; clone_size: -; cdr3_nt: TGTGCCAGCAGACTAATTTTGAACACTGAAGCTTTCTTT; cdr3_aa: CASRLILNTEAFF
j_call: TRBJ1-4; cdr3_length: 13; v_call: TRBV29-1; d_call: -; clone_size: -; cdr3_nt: TGCAGCGTTGAAGTGACCGACGGAGAAAAACTGTTTTTT; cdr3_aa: CSVEVTDGEKLFF
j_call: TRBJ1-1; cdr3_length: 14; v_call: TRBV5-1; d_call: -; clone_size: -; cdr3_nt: TGCGCCAGCAGCTTGGGGGGCATCCCAGCTGAAGCTTTCTTT; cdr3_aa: CASSLGGIPAEAFF
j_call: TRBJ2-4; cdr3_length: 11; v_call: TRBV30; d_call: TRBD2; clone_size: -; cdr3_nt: TGTGCCTGGGCTAGCGGGGACATTCAGTACTTC; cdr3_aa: CAWASGDIQYF
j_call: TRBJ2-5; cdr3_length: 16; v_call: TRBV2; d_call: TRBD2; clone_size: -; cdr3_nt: TGTGCCAGCAGTGCGATTCTAGCGGGAGTAGGTGAGACCCAGTACTTC; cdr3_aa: CASSAILAGVGETQYF
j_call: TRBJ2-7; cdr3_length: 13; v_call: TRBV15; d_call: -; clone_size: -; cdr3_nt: TGTGCCACCAGCAGGGACAGAACCTACGAGCAGTACTTC; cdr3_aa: CATSRDRTYEQYF
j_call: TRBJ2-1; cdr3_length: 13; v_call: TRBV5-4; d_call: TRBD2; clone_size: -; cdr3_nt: TGTGCCAGCAGCCCGGGGGGGGGCGATGAGCAGTTCTTC; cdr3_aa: CASSPGGGDEQFF
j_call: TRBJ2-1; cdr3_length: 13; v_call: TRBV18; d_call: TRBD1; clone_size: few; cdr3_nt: TGTGCCAGCTCACCGGACAGGGCCAATGAGCAGTTCTTC; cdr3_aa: CASSPDRANEQFF
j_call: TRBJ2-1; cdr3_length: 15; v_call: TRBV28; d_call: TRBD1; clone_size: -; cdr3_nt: TGTGCCAGCAGTTTTTCGGGACAGGGCTACAATGAGCAGTTCTTC; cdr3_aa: CASSFSGQGYNEQFF
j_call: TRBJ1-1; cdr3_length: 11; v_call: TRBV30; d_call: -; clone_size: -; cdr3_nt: TGTGCCTGGAGTATTTGGACTGAAGCTTTCTTT; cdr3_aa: CAWSIWTEAFF
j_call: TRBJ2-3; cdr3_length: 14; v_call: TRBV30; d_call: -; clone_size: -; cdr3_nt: TGTGCCTGGAGTGTTAGTGGGGGCACAGATACGCAGTATTTT; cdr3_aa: CAWSVSGGTDTQYF
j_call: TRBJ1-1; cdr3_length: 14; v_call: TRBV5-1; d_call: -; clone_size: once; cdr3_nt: TGCGCCAGCAGCCCGGAGGGGATCTCAGACGAAGCTTTCTTT; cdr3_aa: CASSPEGISDEAFF
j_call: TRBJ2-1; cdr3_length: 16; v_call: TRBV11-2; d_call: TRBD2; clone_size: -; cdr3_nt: TGTGCCAGCAGCCTGAGGACTAGCGGCTCCTACAATGAGCAGTTCTTC; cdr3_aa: CASSLRTSGSYNEQFF
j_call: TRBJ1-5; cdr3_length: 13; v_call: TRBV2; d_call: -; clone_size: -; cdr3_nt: TGTGCCAGCAGTGTACGGAGGGATCAGCCCCAGCATTTT; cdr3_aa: CASSVRRDQPQHF
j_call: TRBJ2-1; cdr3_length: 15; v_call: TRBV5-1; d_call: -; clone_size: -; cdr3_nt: TGCGCCAGCAGCTTGGATGGGACTGAAGACAATGAGCAGTTCTTC; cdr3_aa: CASSLDGTEDNEQFF
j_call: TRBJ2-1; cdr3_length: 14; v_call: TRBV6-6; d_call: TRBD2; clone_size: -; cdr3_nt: TGTGCCAGCAATCCCGGGACTAGCTATCATGAGCAGTTCTTC; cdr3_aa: CASNPGTSYHEQFF
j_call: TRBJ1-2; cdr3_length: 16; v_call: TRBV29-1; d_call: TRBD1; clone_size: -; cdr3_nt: TGCAGCGTTGAGGGACAGGGCCTCTCCCCTGTAGCGGGCTACACCTTC; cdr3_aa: CSVEGQGLSPVAGYTF
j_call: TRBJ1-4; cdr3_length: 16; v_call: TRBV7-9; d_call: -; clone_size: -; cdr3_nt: TGTGCCAGCAGCTCTAGACAGACTGCAACTAATGAAAAACTGTTTTTT; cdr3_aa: CASSSRQTATNEKLFF
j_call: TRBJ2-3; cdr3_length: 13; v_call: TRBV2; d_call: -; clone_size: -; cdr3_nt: TGTGCCAGCAGTGAAGCGCTTAGAGATACGCAGTATTTT; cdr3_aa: CASSEALRDTQYF
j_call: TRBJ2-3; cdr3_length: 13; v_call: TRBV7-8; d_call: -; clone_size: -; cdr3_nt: TGTGCCAGCAGCTTAGAACCCGCAGATACGCAGTATTTT; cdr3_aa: CASSLEPADTQYF
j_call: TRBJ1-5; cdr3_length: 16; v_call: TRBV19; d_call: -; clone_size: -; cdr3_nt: TGTGCTAGTAGTATATATGGGTCCGATAGCAATCAGCCCCAGCATTTT; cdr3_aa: CASSIYGSDSNQPQHF
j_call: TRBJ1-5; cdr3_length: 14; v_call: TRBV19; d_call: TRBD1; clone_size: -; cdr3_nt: TGTGCCAGTAGTCCGCGGACAGGGGTTCAGCCCCAGCATTTT; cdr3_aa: CASSPRTGVQPQHF
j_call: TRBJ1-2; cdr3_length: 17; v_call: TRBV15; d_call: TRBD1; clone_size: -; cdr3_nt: TGTGCCACCAGCAGAGGGGGACAGGGTGGGGTGGCCTATGGCTACACCTTC; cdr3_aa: CATSRGGQGGVAYGYTF
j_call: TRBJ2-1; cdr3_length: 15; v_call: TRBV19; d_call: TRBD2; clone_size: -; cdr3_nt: TGTGCCAGTAGTAAAACTAGCGGGAAGTACAATGAGCAGTTCTTC; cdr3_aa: CASSKTSGKYNEQFF
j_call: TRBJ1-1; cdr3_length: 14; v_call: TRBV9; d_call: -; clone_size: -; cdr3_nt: TGTGCCAGCAGCGTAGGGACCTGGGGCACTGAAGCTTTCTTT; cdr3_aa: CASSVGTWGTEAFF
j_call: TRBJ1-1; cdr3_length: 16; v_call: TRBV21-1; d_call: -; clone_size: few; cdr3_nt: TGTGCCAGCAGCAAAGATGGGGGGTCTTGTGGATTGGAAGCTTTCTTT; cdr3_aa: CASSKDGGSCGLEAFF